The TCR beta chain described here comes from a study of shared clonotypes between healthy human individuals. In regard to this clone: Possible read error: a much larger clone is one base away.

The data were produced by immunoSEQ multiplex PCR, yet TCRdb's version contains in-frame clones alone and is incomplete. The repertoire consists of 400,000 to 500,000 clones, with around 80% occurring once and the leading ten covering 12%. The germline V gene encodes CDR1 SQVTM and CDR2 ANQGSEA. The CDR3 runs to 13 residues. The rearrangement uses TRBV29-1 and TRBJ1-1; TRBD1 matches at 7 bases. Source material: PBMCs. The origin of this receptor is a woman in her thirties or forties in good health. Some clones in this sample may be carry-over from other donors' samples. The CDR3 spells CSVGQRLGTEDFF. Here the CDR3 DNA reads TGCAGCGTGGGACAGAGACTAGGGACTGAAGATTTCTTT.